The present T cell receptor beta chain was sequenced within a study of blood T cells in healthy people across ages. Study observations and caveats: When set beside aged donors, long-lived donors presented more naive CD4+ cells and higher diversity.

Each donor had around 10 milliliters of peripheral blood drawn. The CDR3 totals 18 residues. Trimming cost V 0 bases and J 3 bases; bases outside gene matches: 12. Germline V CDR1 and CDR2: SGDLS, YYNGEE. The authors ran a second PCR of about 6 to 11 cycles using a sample-barcoded 5' primer and a J-beta primer mix. Each cDNA molecule was tagged by a template-switch adaptor with 12 random nucleotides. TCRdb redid the calling of the 5' RACE reads with MiXCR, one entry per CDR3 protein. Here the sample spans about 1.6 million distinct CDR3 sequences, roughly a third being singletons. Details on this clonotype: Its antigen is not known.

The clonotype comes from a young woman in good health. The sample taken for sequencing was blood. The chain joins TRBV9 to TRBJ2-3, with 8 bases aligning to TRBD2. CDR3 region: CASSVVGSGSVLTDTQYF. The CDR3 DNA reads as TGTGCCAGCAGCGTAGTGGGGAGCGGGAGCGTTTTGACAGATACGCAGTATTTT.